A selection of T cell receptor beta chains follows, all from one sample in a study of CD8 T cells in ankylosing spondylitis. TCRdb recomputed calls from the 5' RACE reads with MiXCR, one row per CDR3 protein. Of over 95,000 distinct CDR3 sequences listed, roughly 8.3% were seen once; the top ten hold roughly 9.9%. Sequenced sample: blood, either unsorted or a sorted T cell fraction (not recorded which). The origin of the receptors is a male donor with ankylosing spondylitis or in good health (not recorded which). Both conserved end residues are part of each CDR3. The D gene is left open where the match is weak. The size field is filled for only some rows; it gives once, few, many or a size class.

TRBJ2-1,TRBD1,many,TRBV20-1,TGCAGTGCTCTGACAGGGAAGGACTACAATGAGCAGTTCTTC,CSALTGKDYNEQFF
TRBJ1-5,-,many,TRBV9,TGTGCCAGCCCCGGGCGGCGGAGCCCGAGCAATCAGCCCCAGCATTTT,CASPGRRSPSNQPQHF
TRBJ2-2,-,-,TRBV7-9,TGTGCCAGCAGCTTTGGTCCAGGTTTGACCGGGGAGCTGTTTTTT,CASSFGPGLTGELFF
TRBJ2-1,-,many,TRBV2,TGTGCCAGCAAGGGTATTTTTGGGGGAGAGTCAAATGAGCAGTTCTTC,CASKGIFGGESNEQFF
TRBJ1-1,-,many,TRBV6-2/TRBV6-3,TGTGCTTACCTCGCAGGAGACACTGAAGCTTTCTTT,CAYLAGDTEAFF
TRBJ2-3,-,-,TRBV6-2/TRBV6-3,TGTGCCAGCAGTTTCTTATCGACAGATACGCAGTATTTT,CASSFLSTDTQYF
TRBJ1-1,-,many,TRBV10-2,TGCGCCAGCAGTGGACGACAGAGCCCCAAAGCTTTCTTT,CASSGRQSPKAFF
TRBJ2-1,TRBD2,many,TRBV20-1,TGCAGCGGTACCGGGACTAGCGGGGCCTTCAATGAGCAGTTCTTC,CSGTGTSGAFNEQFF
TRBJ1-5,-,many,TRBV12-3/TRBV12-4,TGTGCCAGCAGTTTAGCAGGGGCCCCCAATCAGCCCCAGCATTTT,CASSLAGAPNQPQHF
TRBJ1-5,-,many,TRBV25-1,TGTGCCAGCACCCCGAATGGGGGTTATCAGCCCCAGCATTTT,CASTPNGGYQPQHF
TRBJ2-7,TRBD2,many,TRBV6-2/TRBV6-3,TGTGCCAGCGAACCGGGACTAGCGGGATTCGAGCAGTACTTC,CASEPGLAGFEQYF
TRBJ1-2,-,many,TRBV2,TGTGCCAGCAGTGACAGAATCTATGGCTACACCTTC,CASSDRIYGYTF
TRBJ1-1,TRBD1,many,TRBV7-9,TGTGCCAGCAGTTCCGGACAGGGCTGGGGGGACACTGAAGCTTTCTTT,CASSSGQGWGDTEAFF
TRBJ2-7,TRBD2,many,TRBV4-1,TGCGCCAGCAGCCAAGGTCGAACTAGCGGGAGCCACGAGCAGTACTTC,CASSQGRTSGSHEQYF
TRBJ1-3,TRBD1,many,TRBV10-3,TGTGCCATCACTATCGACAGGGCGTCTGGAAACACCATATATTTT,CAITIDRASGNTIYF
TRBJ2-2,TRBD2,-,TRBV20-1,TGCAGTGCTAGAGATCCCAGCGGGGGGCCTCCCGGGGAGCTTTTTTTT,CSARDPSGGPPGELFF
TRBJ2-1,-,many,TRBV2,TGTGCCAGCAGTGAGGCCTATGAGCAGTTCTTC,CASSEAYEQFF
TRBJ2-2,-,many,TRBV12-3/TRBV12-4,TGTGCCACGTTCAGGTACACCGGGGAGCTGTTTTTT,CATFRYTGELFF
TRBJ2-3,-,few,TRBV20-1,TGCAGTGTAGAGAGGGGGGATACGCAGTATTTT,CSVERGDTQYF
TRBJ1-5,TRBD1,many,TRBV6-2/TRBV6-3,TGTGCCAGCAGTCAGACAGGGTTAGGCAATCAGCCCCAGCATTTT,CASSQTGLGNQPQHF
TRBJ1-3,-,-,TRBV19,TGTGCCAGTAAGGGACTCGGCGGAAACACCATATATTTT,CASKGLGGNTIYF
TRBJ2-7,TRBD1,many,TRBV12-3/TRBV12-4,TGTGCCAGCAGTCCCCGGGACAGAGCTTACGAGCAGTACTTC,CASSPRDRAYEQYF
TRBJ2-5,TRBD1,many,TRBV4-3,TGCGCCAGCAGCCGGAGAAGAGGGACAGGAGAGACCCAGTACTTC,CASSRRRGTGETQYF
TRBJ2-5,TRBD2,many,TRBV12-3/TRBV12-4,TGTGCCAGCAGTAGAGGGACTAGCGGGACCCAAGAGACCCAGTACTTC,CASSRGTSGTQETQYF
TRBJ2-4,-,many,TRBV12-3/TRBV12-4,TGTGCCAGCAGTTTACAAGACAGAACTGTAGGCATTCAGTACTTC,CASSLQDRTVGIQYF
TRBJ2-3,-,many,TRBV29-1,TGCAGCGTTGAAACGGCATTCGGCACAGATACGCAGTATTTT,CSVETAFGTDTQYF
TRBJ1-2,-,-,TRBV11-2,TGTGCCAGCAACTTCCACCAGGCCTATGGCTACACCTTC,CASNFHQAYGYTF
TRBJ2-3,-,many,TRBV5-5,TGTGCCAGCAGCTTGGATCGGGGGCATACGCAGTATTTT,CASSLDRGHTQYF
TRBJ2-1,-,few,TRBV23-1,TGCGCCAGCCAACCCAGGGGCCGGGCGGGTAATGAGCAGTTCTTC,CASQPRGRAGNEQFF
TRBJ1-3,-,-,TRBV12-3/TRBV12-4,TGTGCCAGCAGTTTGTTCGGACCGACCTCTGGAAACACCATATATTTT,CASSLFGPTSGNTIYF
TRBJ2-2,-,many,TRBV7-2,TGTGCCAGCAGCTTAGTGTGGACCGGGGAGCTGTTTTTT,CASSLVWTGELFF
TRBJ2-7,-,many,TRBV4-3,TGCGCCAGCAGCCAAGTACCAGGGATCTACGAGCAGTACTTC,CASSQVPGIYEQYF
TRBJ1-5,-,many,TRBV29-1,TGCAGCGTAATACAGGGTTCTAGCAATCAGCCCCAGCATTTT,CSVIQGSSNQPQHF
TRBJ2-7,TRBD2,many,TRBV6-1,TGTGCCAGCAACCAACTAGCGGGGTACTACGAGCAGTACTTC,CASNQLAGYYEQYF
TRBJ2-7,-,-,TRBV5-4,TGTGCCAGCAGCTTGGGGGGGTTCTACGAGCAGTACTTC,CASSLGGFYEQYF
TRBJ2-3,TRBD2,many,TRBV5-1,TGCGCCAGCAGCCCGTCGGGGCTAGCGGGAGTGCCAGATACGCAGTATTTT,CASSPSGLAGVPDTQYF
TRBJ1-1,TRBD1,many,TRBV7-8,TGTGCCAGCAGTTTTACAGGGGCTCGGGACACTGAAGCTTTCTTT,CASSFTGARDTEAFF
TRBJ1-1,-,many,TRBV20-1,TGCAGTCCCGGACAAACCAACACTGAAGCTTTCTTT,CSPGQTNTEAFF
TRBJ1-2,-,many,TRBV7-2,TGTGCCAGCAGCTTTAGGGCAGGGAAGGAGTATGGCTACACCTTC,CASSFRAGKEYGYTF
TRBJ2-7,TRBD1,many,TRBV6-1,TGTGCCAGCAGTGCCCCGGACAGGGACTCCTACGAGCAGTACTTC,CASSAPDRDSYEQYF
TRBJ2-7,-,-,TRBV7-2,TGTGCCAGCAGCGAAGTCCGATACGAGCAGTACTTC,CASSEVRYEQYF
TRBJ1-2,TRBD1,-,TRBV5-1,TGCGCCAGCAGTTTTTACAGGGGACGGGAACCCTATGGCTACACCTTC,CASSFYRGREPYGYTF
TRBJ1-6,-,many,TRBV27,TGTGCCAGCAGTCTTATCCAGGGTTCCTATAATTCACCCCTCCACTTT,CASSLIQGSYNSPLHF
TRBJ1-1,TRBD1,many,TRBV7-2,TGTGCCAGCAACAGGGGGAGCATGAACACTGAAGCTTTCTTT,CASNRGSMNTEAFF
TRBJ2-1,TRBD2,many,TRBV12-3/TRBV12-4,TGTGCCAGCAGACTAGCGGGACGCCACAATGAGCAGTTCTTC,CASRLAGRHNEQFF
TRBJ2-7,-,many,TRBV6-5,TGTGCCAGCACCCCTGGGGTGAACTCCCCCTCCTACGAGCAGTACTTC,CASTPGVNSPSYEQYF
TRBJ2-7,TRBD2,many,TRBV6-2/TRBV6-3,TGTGCCAGCAGTTACTCGATTATTCGGACTAGCGGGAACTACGAGCAGTACTTC,CASSYSIIRTSGNYEQYF
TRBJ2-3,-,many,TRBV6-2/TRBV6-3,TGTGCCAGCAGTTTCTCGGCGGGGGCGAGAGATACGCAGTATTTT,CASSFSAGARDTQYF
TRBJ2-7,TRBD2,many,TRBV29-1,TGCAGCGTGGTACTAGCGGGGTACGAGCAGTACTTC,CSVVLAGYEQYF
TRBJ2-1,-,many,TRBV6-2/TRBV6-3,TGTGCCAGCGCCCAGGGGGGTGAGCAGTTCTTC,CASAQGGEQFF
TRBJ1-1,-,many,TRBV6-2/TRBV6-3,TGTGCCAGCAGTGCGAACACTGAAGCTTTCTTT,CASSANTEAFF
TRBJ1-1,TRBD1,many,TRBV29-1,TGCAGCGTCCAGGGGGACACTGAAGCTTTCTTT,CSVQGDTEAFF
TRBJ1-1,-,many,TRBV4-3,TGCGCCAGCAGCCAAGATAGCAGGGGAACTGAAGCTTTCTTT,CASSQDSRGTEAFF
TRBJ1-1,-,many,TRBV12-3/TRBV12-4,TGTGCCAGCAGTTTAAGAACGGGGAACACTGAAGCTTTCTTT,CASSLRTGNTEAFF
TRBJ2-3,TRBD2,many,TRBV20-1,TGCAGTGCTAGAGTCGGGAGGGACCAGTATTTT,CSARVGRDQYF
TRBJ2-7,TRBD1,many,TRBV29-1,TGCAGCGTTGTTGGACAGGACGTCTACGAGCAGTACTTC,CSVVGQDVYEQYF
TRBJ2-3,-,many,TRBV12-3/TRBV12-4,TGTGCCAGCAGTCTCTCCCTACTTTGGGGGGCGGACACAGATACGCAGTATTTT,CASSLSLLWGADTDTQYF
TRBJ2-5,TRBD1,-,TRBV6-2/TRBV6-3,TGTGCCAGCAGCTCTCGGGACAGGGGGCCGGAGACCCAGTACTTC,CASSSRDRGPETQYF
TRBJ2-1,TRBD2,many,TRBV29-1,TGCAGCGTGGGGACTAGCGGGTCGCTGTTCTTC,CSVGTSGSLFF
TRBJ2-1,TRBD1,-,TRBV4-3,TGCGCCAGCAGCCATGAGTCAGGGGGAAGCAATGAGCAGTTCTTC,CASSHESGGSNEQFF